The rows below give T cell receptor beta chains drawn from one sample of a study of T cell responses to AZD1222 COVID-19 vaccine. Some clones are missing from TCRdb's copy, which holds only in-frame ones; the method was immunoSEQ multiplex PCR. The sample holds some 130,000 clones, less than 95% seen once. This specimen was peripheral blood, taken on day 0 of AZD1222 vaccination. The receptors here all came from an adult in good health. CDR3s include the opening cysteine and the closing phenylalanine or tryptophan. The D gene is left open where the match is weak. Clone sizes are given selectively: once, few, many, or a class where the clone is expanded.

TRBV7-9	TRBD1	NA	TRBJ1-2	TGTGCCAGCAGCTTGGCAAACAGGGGGATCGGCGGCTACACCTTC	CASSLANRGIGGYTF
TRBV28	NA	NA	TRBJ2-3	TGTGCCAGCAGTGTAGGGACCGCGGGCACAGATACGCAGTATTTT	CASSVGTAGTDTQYF
TRBV19	NA	NA	TRBJ2-7	TGTGCCAGTAGTAGTACCGGGGACTCCTACGAGCAGTACTTC	CASSSTGDSYEQYF
TRBV30	NA	NA	TRBJ2-6	TGTGCCTGGAGTGTCTCAGGAGGGGCCAACGTCCTGACTTTC	CAWSVSGGANVLTF
TRBV6-1	TRBD1	NA	TRBJ1-4	TGTGCCAGCAGTGAATGGAGGGGACAGGGGGAAAAACTGTTTTTT	CASSEWRGQGEKLFF
TRBV2	TRBD1	NA	TRBJ2-2	TGTGCCAGCAGCCCCGCAGGGACAGGCACCGGGGAGCTGTTTTTT	CASSPAGTGTGELFF
TRBV20-1	NA	NA	TRBJ1-5	TGCAGTGCTAGTGATTGGGACCAGCCCCAGCATTTT	CSASDWDQPQHF
TRBV4-3	NA	NA	TRBJ2-5	TGCGCCAGCAGCCAAGGGAGAAGGGCGGAGGAGACCCAGTACTTC	CASSQGRRAEETQYF
TRBV7-2	NA	NA	TRBJ1-2	TGTGCCAGCAGCTTAGACGGCAGGAAAGTACCCTATGGCTACACCTTC	CASSLDGRKVPYGYTF
TRBV6-5	NA	NA	TRBJ2-7	TGTGCCAGCATCGGACCCCCCACAGGCCCTGGGAACTTC	CASIGPPTGPGNF
TRBV4-3	NA	NA	TRBJ2-6	TGCGCCAGCAGCCAAGAAGGGCAGGGCTCTGGGGCCAACGTCCTGACTTTC	CASSQEGQGSGANVLTF
TRBV4-2	NA	NA	TRBJ2-3	TGTGCCAGCAGCCAAGCCAGCGGTTTGCGCACAGATACGCAGTATTTT	CASSQASGLRTDTQYF
TRBV27	NA	NA	TRBJ1-2	TGTGCCAGCAGTTTAAGGGACCCTAACTATGGCTACACCTTC	CASSLRDPNYGYTF
TRBV11-3	NA	NA	TRBJ2-2	TGTGCCAGCAGCTTAGTGGATCGCACCGGGGAGCTGTTTTTT	CASSLVDRTGELFF
TRBV18	TRBD1	NA	TRBJ1-2	TGTGCCAGCTCACCGGGACAGGGGGCCCTATATGGCTACACCTTC	CASSPGQGALYGYTF
TRBV28	NA	NA	TRBJ1-1	TGTGCCAGCAGGGGACGGCCTGAAGCTTTCTTT	CASRGRPEAFF
TRBV12-3/TRBV12-4	NA	NA	TRBJ1-2	TGTGCCAGCAGTTTAATTCTGTACTATGGCTACACCTTC	CASSLILYYGYTF
TRBV30	TRBD1	few	TRBJ1-6	TGTGCCTGGAGCGCCGGGACAGGATTATCACCCCTCCACTTT	CAWSAGTGLSPLHF
TRBV28	TRBD1	NA	TRBJ1-1	TGTGCCAGCAGTTTCAGGGGGCTGGTCACTGAAGCTTTCTTT	CASSFRGLVTEAFF
TRBV6-5	TRBD2	NA	TRBJ2-5	TGTGCCAGCAATGCGGGGGGGCGGGAGACCCAGTACTTC	CASNAGGRETQYF
TRBV11-2	NA	NA	TRBJ2-3	TGTGCCAGCAGCTTCGACGGACGGGGCGGAGATACGCAGTATTTT	CASSFDGRGGDTQYF
TRBV7-2	NA	NA	TRBJ1-2	TGTGCCAGCAGCTTAGGTTTCACAGCTCCCTATGGCTACACCTTC	CASSLGFTAPYGYTF
TRBV7-8	TRBD2	NA	TRBJ2-7	TGTGCCAGCAGCTTAAGGGCCTGGGGGGGGACCTACGAGCAGTACTTC	CASSLRAWGGTYEQYF
TRBV6-5	TRBD1	NA	TRBJ1-1	TGTGCCAGCAGTCAGGGGGCAGGGGTGACTGAAGCTTTCTTT	CASSQGAGVTEAFF
TRBV11-2	NA	NA	TRBJ2-1	TGTGCCAGCAGCCCGAGGAGCTCCTACAATGAGCAGTTCTTC	CASSPRSSYNEQFF
TRBV2	TRBD1	NA	TRBJ1-1	TGTGCCAGCAGCTCAAGACAGGGTGAAGCTTTCTTT	CASSSRQGEAFF
TRBV9	NA	NA	TRBJ2-3	TGTGCCAGCAGCACCACAGGGACAGATACGCAGTATTTT	CASSTTGTDTQYF
TRBV5-4	NA	NA	TRBJ2-5	TGTGCCAGCAGCTTGTGGGGGGGCCTGGAGACCCAGTACTTC	CASSLWGGLETQYF
TRBV6-5	NA	NA	TRBJ1-1	TGTGCCAGCAGTTACTTTTTTAACACTGAAGCTTTCTTT	CASSYFFNTEAFF
TRBV6-1	TRBD2	once	TRBJ2-3	TGTGCCAGCAGTGAAGTCGAGGCGGGGGAACGAGATACGCAGTATTTT	CASSEVEAGERDTQYF
TRBV28	NA	NA	TRBJ1-5	TGTGCCAGCAGTTGGGAGTTCAATCAGCCCCAGCATTTT	CASSWEFNQPQHF
TRBV9	NA	NA	TRBJ1-2	TGTGCCAGCAGCACTCGGGACATTAACTATGGCTACACCTTC	CASSTRDINYGYTF
TRBV6-1	TRBD1	NA	TRBJ2-4	TGTGCCAGCAGTGAAGAGTGGGACAGGTCCGGCATTCAGTACTTC	CASSEEWDRSGIQYF
TRBV5-5	TRBD1	NA	TRBJ2-7	TGTGCCAGCAGCCCTGGACAGGCAGAGCAGTACTTC	CASSPGQAEQYF
TRBV2	NA	NA	TRBJ1-1	TGTGCCAGCAGTGTAGGGGGGAACACTGAAGCTTTCTTT	CASSVGGNTEAFF
TRBV5-1	NA	few	TRBJ1-1	TGCGCCAGCACCCCGTATACAGGGTCTGAAGCTTTCTTT	CASTPYTGSEAFF
TRBV12-3/TRBV12-4	NA	NA	TRBJ2-7	TGTGCCAGCAGCGAGGGCCTCTACGAGCAGTACTTC	CASSEGLYEQYF
TRBV12-3/TRBV12-4	NA	NA	TRBJ1-6	TGTGCCAGCAGTTTGGCCGACGGTTCACCCCTCCACTTT	CASSLADGSPLHF
TRBV10-2	TRBD2	NA	TRBJ2-1	TGCGCCAGCAGGGTGGCAGGGGCGGGGGGCTCCTACAATGAGCAGTTCTTC	CASRVAGAGGSYNEQFF
TRBV23-1	NA	NA	TRBJ1-2	TGCGCCAGCAGTCAATCGAAAGGCAGGCTAGGCTATGGCTACACCTTC	CASSQSKGRLGYGYTF
TRBV28	TRBD1	NA	TRBJ1-1	TGTGCCAGCAGTTCGGGACAGTTGAACACTGAAGCTTTCTTT	CASSSGQLNTEAFF
TRBV27	TRBD1	NA	TRBJ1-5	TGTGCCAGCAGTTTCTCGGGACAGCCCTGGGGACCCCAGCATTTT	CASSFSGQPWGPQHF
TRBV7-9	NA	NA	TRBJ1-2	TGTGCCAGCAGTCCCCCCCTCGGGGATCGTGGCTACACCTTC	CASSPPLGDRGYTF
TRBV7-9	NA	NA	TRBJ2-5	TGTGCCAGCAGCCCCACCAGGACAGCTCGTTTAGAGACCCAGTACTTC	CASSPTRTARLETQYF
TRBV29-1	NA	NA	TRBJ1-2	TGCAGCGTAAGGGAGAGGTCCTATGGCTACACCTTC	CSVRERSYGYTF
TRBV7-9	NA	NA	TRBJ1-2	TGTGCCAGCAGCTTAGTCGTTGGGGGTACGGATGGCTACACCTTC	CASSLVVGGTDGYTF
TRBV21-1	NA	many	TRBJ1-5	TGTGCCAGCAGCAAAGATCAGCCCCAGCATTTT	CASSKDQPQHF
TRBV6-5	NA	NA	TRBJ1-5	TGTGCCAGCAGGAAAGGACAGCACAATCAGCCCCAGCATTTT	CASRKGQHNQPQHF
TRBV7-2	TRBD1	NA	TRBJ1-2	TGTGCCAGCAGTCTGGACAGGGACTATGGCTACACCTTC	CASSLDRDYGYTF
TRBV11-2	TRBD1	NA	TRBJ1-2	TGTGCCAGCAGCCGCCGTCTGGATGGACAGGGGAAGGGGTATCAAGGCTACACCTTC	CASSRRLDGQGKGYQGYTF
TRBV27	NA	NA	TRBJ2-6	TGTGCCAGCAGTTTAAATTCAGGGGCTGGGGCCAACGTCCTGACTTTC	CASSLNSGAGANVLTF
TRBV10-1	NA	NA	TRBJ2-7	TGCGCCAGCACCGAGAGAGGGACATCCCACGAGCAGTACTTC	CASTERGTSHEQYF
TRBV19	NA	once	TRBJ2-4	TGTGCCAGTAGTATTGCTAGTACGGCCAAAAACATTCAGTACTTC	CASSIASTAKNIQYF